A single sample gave rise to the 19 T cell receptor beta chains below, sequenced in a study of cytomegalovirus exposure and HLA in healthy donors. The study ran its PCR with 60 Vbeta and 13 Jbeta primers. The data were produced by immunoSEQ multiplex PCR, yet TCRdb's version contains in-frame clones alone and is incomplete. The profile shows 100,000 to 150,000 clones, around 70% of them singletons. Sequencing input: PBMCs. Receptors were obtained from a woman aged 40 to 55 in good health and CMV-seropositive.

The rearrangement joins TRBV6-1 to TRBJ2-3; 11 bases align to TRBD2. The germline CDR1 and CDR2 sequences are MNHNS and SASEGT. CDR3 length: 16 amino acids. With V trimmed by 4 bases and J by 3 bases, 6 bases remained unmatched. CDR3 loop: CASSASLAGATDTQYF. CDR3 DNA sequence: TGTGCCAGCAGTGCGTCACTAGCGGGAGCGACAGATACGCAGTATTTT.

The chain has TRBV6-4 and TRBJ1-2; 8 bases are shared with TRBD1. V lost 2 bases and J lost 7; bases outside the gene matches: 12. Looked up from germline, CDR1 is MRHNA and CDR2 is SNTAGT. The CDR3 covers 16 residues. The CDR3 is CASSDPHGQGGGGYTF. The CDR3, as DNA: TGTGCCAGCAGTGACCCCCACGGACAGGGAGGAGGTGGCTACACCTTC.

This clone was recorded a few times. CDR3 protein: CAWRGTSFSRGQQFF. DNA of the CDR3: TGTGCCTGGAGGGGGACTAGCTTTTCCCGAGGACAGCAGTTCTTC. The gene calls are TRBV30 and TRBJ2-1; 9 positions agree with TRBD2. The V and J ends lost 3 bases and 11 bases, in that order; junction bases with no gene match: 14. The germline CDR1 and CDR2 sequences are GTSNPN and SVGIG (reference sequence). The CDR3 consists of 15 residues.

The genes are TRBV2 and TRBJ1-5; the D gene is possibly TRBD1 (5 bases). Germline loops: CDR1 SNHLY, CDR2 FYNNEI. This CDR3 has 14 amino acids. The V end lost 6 bases, the J end lost 3 bases, and 12 bases lay between the germline ends. The CDR3 loop reads CASSGGASNQPQHF. In nucleotides, the CDR3 is TGTGCCAGCAGCGGCGGGGCTTCCAATCAGCCCCAGCATTTT.

The V gene is TRBV20-1, the J gene TRBJ1-2; a possible D gene is TRBD1 (5 bases). CDR1 is DFQATT, CDR2 SNEGSKA, per germline (reference sequence). V lost 5 bases and J lost 4, with 8 bases in between. This CDR3 region has 11 residues. CDR3 region: CSAFDSYGYTF. The CDR3 region has the DNA TGCAGTGCTTTCGACAGCTATGGCTACACCTTC.

The rearrangement uses TRBV29-1 and TRBJ2-1; possibly TRBD2 for D (6 bases). This CDR3 spans 14 amino acids. Germline CDR1 reads SQVTM; CDR2 reads ANQGSEA. With 7 bases removed from V and 8 bases from J, the gap between germline ends came to 21 bases. CDR3 DNA sequence: TGCAGCGCCCTCCCTGGGACTTTTACGGATGAGCAGTTCTTC. Translation: CSALPGTFTDEQFF.

The chain recombines TRBV5-4 with TRBJ2-7, with TRBD2 matching 7 bases. The CDR3 length is 13 residues. Germline lookup yields CDR1 SGHNT and CDR2 YYREEE (reference sequence). V shed 4 bases, J shed 3 bases, and the junction held 4 bases outside the gene matches. CDR3: CASSASGSYEQYF. CDR3 nucleotides: TGTGCCAGCAGCGCTAGCGGTAGCTACGAGCAGTACTTC.

CDR3: CASSAQTGLNQPQHF. CDR3 sequence (DNA): TGTGCCAGCAGCGCTCAGACAGGTCTAAATCAGCCCCAGCATTTT. J is TRBJ1-5 and V is TRBV28, with D perhaps matching TRBD1 (6 bases). V lost 6 bases and J lost 4, with 16 bases in between. This CDR3 comprises 15 residues. Germline V gene lookup returns CDR1 MDHEN and CDR2 SYDVKM. The full variable domain, its missing parts supplied by reference TRBV28 and TRBJ1-5, is DVKVTQSSRYLVKRTGEKVFLECVQDMDHENMFWYRQDPGLGLRLIYFSYDVKMKEKGDIPEGYSVSREKKERFSLILESASTNQTSMYLCASSAQTGLNQPQHFGDGTRLSIL.

The rearrangement links TRBV21-1 to TRBJ2-1; the table's D call, TRBD1, was not checked against the DNA. TRBV21-1 is recorded as a pseudogene. The CDR3 is 15 amino acids. This CDR3 reads CASSVRTVYPLLQFF. CDR3 DNA: TGTGCCAGCAGCGTGAGGACAGTATATCCTCTCCTTCAGTTCTTC.

This clone was observed once. The chain has TRBV18 and TRBJ1-5, with 11 bases fitting TRBD1. The CDR3 contains 19 residues. The ends lost 4 bases at V and 6 bases at J; junction bases unmatched: 17. Germline loops: CDR1 KGHSH, CDR2 LQKENI. CDR3 in amino acids: CASSRTPPSGQGVTQPQHF. The CDR3 DNA sequence: TGTGCCAGCTCACGGACACCACCATCGGGACAGGGGGTTACTCAGCCCCAGCATTTT.

The rearrangement joins TRBV6-5 to TRBJ1-1; 7 positions match TRBD1. Trimming at V came to 6 bases and at J to 9 bases, leaving 10 bases not matched to a gene. The germline V gene has CDR1 MNHEY and CDR2 SVGAGI. This CDR3 region has 13 residues. CDR3 in DNA: TGTGCCAGCAGATGGCTTACAGGGGAGAAAGCTTTCTTT. As protein: CASRWLTGEKAFF.

A few counts support this clone. The chain carries TRBV5-4 and TRBJ1-1; TRBD1 aligns across 9 bases. Trimming at V came to 5 bases and at J to 5 bases, leaving 7 bases not matched to a gene. CDR3 length: 14 residues. Germline V gene sequence: CDR1 SGHNT, CDR2 YYREEE (reference sequence). CDR3 sequence: CASSFGQGRTEAFF. CDR3 DNA: TGTGCCAGCAGTTTCGGACAGGGGAGAACTGAAGCTTTCTTT.

A remark on this clone: Sequence at one end of the junction differs from germline and may be a read error. The chain combines TRBV7-2 with TRBJ2-6, with D perhaps TRBD1 (6 bases). Germline V gives CDR1 SGHTA, CDR2 FQGNSA. The CDR3 length is 16 residues. The CDR3 coding sequence is TGCGCCAGCAGCCAAGAACAGGGCACTGGGGCCAACGTCCTGACTTTC. Translation gives CASSQEQGTGANVLTF. Complete variable domain (other parts from reference TRBV7-2 and TRBJ2-6): GAGVSQSPSNKVTEKGKDVELRCDPISGHTALYWYRQSLGQGLEFLIYFQGNSAPDKSGLPSDRFSAERTGGSVSTLTIQRTQQEDSAVYLCASSQEQGTGANVLTFGAGSRLTVL.

The CDR3 sequence is CASSLATGGYGYTF. The DNA of the CDR3 is TGTGCCAGCAGCTTAGCGACAGGGGGCTATGGCTACACCTTC. V usage is TRBV7-9 and J usage is TRBJ1-2; 9 bases fit TRBD1. Germline CDR1 SEHNR, CDR2 FQNEAQ (reference sequence). This CDR3 contains 14 residues. Losses at the gene ends were 0 bases for V and 4 bases for J; bases not matched to a gene: 0.

J is TRBJ2-1 and V is TRBV19, with D perhaps matching TRBD1 (6 bases). The ends were cut back, 1 base at V and 2 bases at J, with 9 bases in the middle. The CDR3 is 15 residues long. The V gene's germline CDR1 is LNHDA and CDR2 SQIVND (reference sequence). This CDR3 is CASSIGDMTYNEQFF. The CDR3 DNA follows: TGTGCCAGTAGTATAGGGGACATGACCTACAATGAGCAGTTCTTC.

Here the CDR3 DNA reads TGTGCCAGCAGTTTGATGGAGGGATTCGGGTTGAACACCGGGGAGCTGTTTTTT. Translated: CASSLMEGFGLNTGELFF. The chain employs TRBV28 and TRBJ2-2; D may be TRBD2 (6 bases). The germline V and J ends were trimmed by 3 bases and 1 base, with 18 bases remaining between them. The CDR3 contains 18 residues. Germline CDR1 MDHEN, CDR2 SYDVKM.

The chain uses TRBV7-9 and TRBJ2-2; TRBD2 matches at 7 bases. CDR3 size: 14 residues. V lost 8 bases, J lost 7 bases, and 10 bases stayed unmatched. Germline-derived CDR1 and CDR2 are SEHNR and FQNEAQ (reference sequence). CDR3 residues: CASLREKQGGELFF. DNA of the CDR3: TGTGCCAGCTTGCGGGAGAAGCAGGGCGGGGAGCTGTTTTTT.

The CDR3 nucleotides are TGTGCCAGCAAAGCAAGGGGCACTGAAGCTTTCTTT. This encodes CASKARGTEAFF. The V gene is TRBV4-2, the J gene TRBJ1-1; D perhaps matches TRBD1 (5 bases). V lost 7 bases, J lost 4 bases, and 10 bases lay in between. The germline CDR1 and CDR2 sequences are LGHNA and YNFKEQ. The CDR3 consists of 12 residues.

The rearrangement links TRBV2 to TRBJ1-4, with D possibly being TRBD1 (6 bases). The CDR3 loop spans 19 amino acids. Germline V gene data show CDR1 as SNHLY and CDR2 as FYNNEI. V was pared by 0 bases and J by 5 bases, with 22 bases between. CDR3: CASSEAFGAGGALNEKLFF. DNA for the CDR3: TGTGCCAGCAGTGAAGCGTTTGGGGCCGGGGGGGCCTTGAATGAAAAACTGTTTTTT.